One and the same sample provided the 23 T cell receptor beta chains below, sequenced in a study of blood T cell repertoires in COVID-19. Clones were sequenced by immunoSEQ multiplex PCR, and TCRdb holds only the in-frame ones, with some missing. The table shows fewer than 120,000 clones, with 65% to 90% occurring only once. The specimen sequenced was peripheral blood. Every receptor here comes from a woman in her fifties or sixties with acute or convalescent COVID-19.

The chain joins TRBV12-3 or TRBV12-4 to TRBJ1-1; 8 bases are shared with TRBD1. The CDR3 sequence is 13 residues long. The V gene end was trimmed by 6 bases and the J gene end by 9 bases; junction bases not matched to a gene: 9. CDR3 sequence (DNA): TGTGCCAGCAGCGGCGCCCAGGGGGCCAAAGCTTTCTTT. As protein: CASSGAQGAKAFF.

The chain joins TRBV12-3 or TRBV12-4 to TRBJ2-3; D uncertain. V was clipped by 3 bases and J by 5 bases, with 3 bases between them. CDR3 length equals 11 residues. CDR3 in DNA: TGTGCCAGCAGTTTCGGAGATACGCAGTATTTT. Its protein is CASSFGDTQYF.

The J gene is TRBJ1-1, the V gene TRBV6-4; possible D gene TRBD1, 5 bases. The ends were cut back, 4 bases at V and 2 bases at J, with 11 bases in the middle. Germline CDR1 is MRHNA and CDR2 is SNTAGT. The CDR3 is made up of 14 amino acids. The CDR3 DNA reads TGTGCCAGCAGTGCCCTAGGGGCCAACACTGAAGCTTTCTTT. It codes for CASSALGANTEAFF.

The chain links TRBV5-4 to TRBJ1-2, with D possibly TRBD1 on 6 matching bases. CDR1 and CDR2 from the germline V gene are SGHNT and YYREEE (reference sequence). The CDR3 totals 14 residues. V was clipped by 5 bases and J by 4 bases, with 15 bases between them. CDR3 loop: CASRPKQGTYGYTF. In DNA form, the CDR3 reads TGTGCCAGCAGGCCTAAACAGGGAACCTATGGCTACACCTTC.

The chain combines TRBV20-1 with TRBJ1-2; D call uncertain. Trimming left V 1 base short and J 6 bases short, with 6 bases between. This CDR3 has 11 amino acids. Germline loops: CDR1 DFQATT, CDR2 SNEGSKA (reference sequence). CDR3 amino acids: CSARGGDGYTF. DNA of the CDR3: TGCAGTGCTAGAGGCGGGGATGGCTACACCTTC.

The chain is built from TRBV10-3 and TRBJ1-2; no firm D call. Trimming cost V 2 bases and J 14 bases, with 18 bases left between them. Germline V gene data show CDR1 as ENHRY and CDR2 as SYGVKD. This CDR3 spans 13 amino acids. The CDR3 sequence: CAISESLQTSGTF. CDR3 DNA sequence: TGTGCCATCAGTGAGAGTTTACAGACTTCGGGAACCTTC.

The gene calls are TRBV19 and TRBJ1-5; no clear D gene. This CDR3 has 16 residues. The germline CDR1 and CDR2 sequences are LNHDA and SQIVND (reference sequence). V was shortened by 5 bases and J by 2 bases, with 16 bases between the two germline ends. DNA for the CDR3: TGTGCCAGTAGTCATCGAGGAAGGTCCCGCAATCAGCCCCAGCATTTT. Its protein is CASSHRGRSRNQPQHF.

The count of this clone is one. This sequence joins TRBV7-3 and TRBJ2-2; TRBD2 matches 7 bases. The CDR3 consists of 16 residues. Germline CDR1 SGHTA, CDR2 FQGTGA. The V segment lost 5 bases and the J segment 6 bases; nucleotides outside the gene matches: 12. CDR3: CASSPRGGVPAGELFF. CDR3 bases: TGTGCCAGCAGCCCCCGCGGGGGAGTACCCGCCGGGGAGCTGTTTTTT. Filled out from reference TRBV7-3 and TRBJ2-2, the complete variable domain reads GAGVSQTPSNKVTEKGKYVELRCDPISGHTALYWYRQSLGQGPEFLIYFQGTGAADDSGLPNDRFFAVRPEGSVSTLKIQRTERGDSAVYLCASSPRGGVPAGELFFGEGSRLTVL.

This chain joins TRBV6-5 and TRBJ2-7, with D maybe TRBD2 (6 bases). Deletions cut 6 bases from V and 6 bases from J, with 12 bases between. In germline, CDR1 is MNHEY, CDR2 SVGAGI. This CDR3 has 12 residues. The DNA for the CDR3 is TGTGCCAGCAGCCCCGGAGGGCTCGAGCAGTACTTC. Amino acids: CASSPGGLEQYF.

CDR3 loop: CATSGRAYNEQFF. CDR3 coding DNA: TGTGCCACCTCCGGGAGGGCTTACAATGAGCAGTTCTTC. The V call is TRBV24-1, the J call TRBJ2-1; 8 nucleotides agree with TRBD2. The CDR3 extends over 13 amino acids. In germline, CDR1 is KGHDR, CDR2 SFDVKD. V was clipped by 9 bases and J by 4 bases; unmatched bases: 4.

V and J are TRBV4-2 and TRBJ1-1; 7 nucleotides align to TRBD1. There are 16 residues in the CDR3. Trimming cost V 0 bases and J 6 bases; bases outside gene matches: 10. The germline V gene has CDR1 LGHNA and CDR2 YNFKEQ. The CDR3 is CASSQDGRGGASEAFF. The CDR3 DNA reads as TGTGCCAGCAGCCAAGATGGGCGAGGGGGCGCCTCTGAAGCTTTCTTT.

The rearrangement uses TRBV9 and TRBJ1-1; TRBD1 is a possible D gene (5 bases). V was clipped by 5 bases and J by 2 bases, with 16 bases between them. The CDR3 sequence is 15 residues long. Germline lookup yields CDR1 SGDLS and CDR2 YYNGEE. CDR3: CASREGLGGNTEAFF. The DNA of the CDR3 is TGTGCCAGCAGGGAGGGGTTGGGGGGTAACACTGAAGCTTTCTTT.

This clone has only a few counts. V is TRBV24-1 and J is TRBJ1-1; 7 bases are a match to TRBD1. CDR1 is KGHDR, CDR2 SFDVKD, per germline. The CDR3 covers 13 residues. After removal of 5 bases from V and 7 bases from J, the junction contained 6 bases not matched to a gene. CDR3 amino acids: CATSGQGYGEAFF. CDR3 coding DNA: TGTGCCACCAGTGGACAGGGTTACGGTGAAGCTTTCTTT.

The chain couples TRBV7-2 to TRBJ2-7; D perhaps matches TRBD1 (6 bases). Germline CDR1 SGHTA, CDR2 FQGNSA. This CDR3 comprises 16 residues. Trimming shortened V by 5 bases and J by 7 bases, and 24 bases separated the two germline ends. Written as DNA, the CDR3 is TGTGCCAGCAGCCTGGACCGTGGCAGGGGACCGTGGGAGCAGTACTTC. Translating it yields CASSLDRGRGPWEQYF.

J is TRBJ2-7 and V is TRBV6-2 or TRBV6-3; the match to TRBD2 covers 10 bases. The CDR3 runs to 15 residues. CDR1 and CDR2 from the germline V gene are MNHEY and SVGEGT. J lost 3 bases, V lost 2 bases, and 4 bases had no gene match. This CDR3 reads CASSYVVAGGYEQYF. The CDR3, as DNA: TGTGCCAGCAGTTACGTCGTAGCGGGGGGCTACGAGCAGTACTTC.

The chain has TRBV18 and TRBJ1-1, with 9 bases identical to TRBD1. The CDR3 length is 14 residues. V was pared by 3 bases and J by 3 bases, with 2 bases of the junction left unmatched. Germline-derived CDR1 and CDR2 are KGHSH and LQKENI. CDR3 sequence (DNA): TGTGCCAGCTCACCGAGGGACAGGGACACTGAAGCTTTCTTT. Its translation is CASSPRDRDTEAFF. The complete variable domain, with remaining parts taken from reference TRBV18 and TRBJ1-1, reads NAGVMQNPRHLVRRRGQEARLRCSPMKGHSHVYWYRQLPEEGLKFMVYLQKENIIDESGMPKERFSAEFPKEGPSILRIQQVVRGDSAAYFCASSPRDRDTEAFFGQGTRLTVV.

CDR3 in amino acids: CAGGPTIDEQYF. The CDR3 nucleotides read TGTGCGGGGGGTCCTACCATCGACGAGCAGTACTTC. The chain couples TRBV28 to TRBJ2-7; TRBD2 is a possible D gene (6 bases). Germline CDR1 and CDR2: MDHEN and SYDVKM. The length of the CDR3 is 12 residues.

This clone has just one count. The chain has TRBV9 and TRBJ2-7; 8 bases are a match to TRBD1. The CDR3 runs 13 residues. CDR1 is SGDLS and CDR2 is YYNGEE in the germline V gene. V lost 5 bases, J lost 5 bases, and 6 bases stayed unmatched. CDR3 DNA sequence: TGTGCCAGCAGTCCCGGACAGGGTGACGAGCAGTACTTC. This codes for CASSPGQGDEQYF.

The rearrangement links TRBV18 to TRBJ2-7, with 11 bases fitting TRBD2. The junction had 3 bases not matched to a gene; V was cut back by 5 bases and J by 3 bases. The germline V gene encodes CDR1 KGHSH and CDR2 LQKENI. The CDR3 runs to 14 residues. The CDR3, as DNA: TGTGCCAGCTCATTAACTAGCGGGGGCTACGAGCAGTACTTC. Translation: CASSLTSGGYEQYF.

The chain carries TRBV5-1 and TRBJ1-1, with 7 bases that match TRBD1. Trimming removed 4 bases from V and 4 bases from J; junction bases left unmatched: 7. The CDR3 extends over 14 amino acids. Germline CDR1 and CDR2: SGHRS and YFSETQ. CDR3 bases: TGCGCCAGCAGCGATCAGGGGGGCACCACTGAAGCTTTCTTT. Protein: CASSDQGGTTEAFF.

CDR3 DNA sequence: TGTGCCAGCAGTTACGGGGCAAACGGCAATCAGCCCCAGCATTTT. It is translated as CASSYGANGNQPQHF. The chain couples TRBV6-6 to TRBJ1-5, with D perhaps TRBD1 (5 bases). Germline lookup yields CDR1 MNHNY and CDR2 SVGAGI (reference sequence). V shed 2 bases and J shed 2 bases, with 10 bases lying between them. CDR3 length: 15 residues.

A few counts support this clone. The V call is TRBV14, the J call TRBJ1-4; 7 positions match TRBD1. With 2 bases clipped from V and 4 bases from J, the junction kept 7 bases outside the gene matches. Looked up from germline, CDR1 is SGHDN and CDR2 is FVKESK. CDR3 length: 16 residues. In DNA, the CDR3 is TGTGCCAGCAGCCAACGACAGGGAACGGATAATGAAAAACTGTTTTTT. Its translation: CASSQRQGTDNEKLFF.

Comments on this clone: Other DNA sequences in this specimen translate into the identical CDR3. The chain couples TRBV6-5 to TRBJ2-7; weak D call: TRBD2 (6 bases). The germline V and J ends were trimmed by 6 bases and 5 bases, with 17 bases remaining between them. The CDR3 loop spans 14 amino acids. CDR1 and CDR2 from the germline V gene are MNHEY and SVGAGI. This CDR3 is CASRTSGGVHEQYF. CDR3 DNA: TGTGCCAGCAGGACGTCCGGGGGAGTTCACGAGCAGTACTTC.